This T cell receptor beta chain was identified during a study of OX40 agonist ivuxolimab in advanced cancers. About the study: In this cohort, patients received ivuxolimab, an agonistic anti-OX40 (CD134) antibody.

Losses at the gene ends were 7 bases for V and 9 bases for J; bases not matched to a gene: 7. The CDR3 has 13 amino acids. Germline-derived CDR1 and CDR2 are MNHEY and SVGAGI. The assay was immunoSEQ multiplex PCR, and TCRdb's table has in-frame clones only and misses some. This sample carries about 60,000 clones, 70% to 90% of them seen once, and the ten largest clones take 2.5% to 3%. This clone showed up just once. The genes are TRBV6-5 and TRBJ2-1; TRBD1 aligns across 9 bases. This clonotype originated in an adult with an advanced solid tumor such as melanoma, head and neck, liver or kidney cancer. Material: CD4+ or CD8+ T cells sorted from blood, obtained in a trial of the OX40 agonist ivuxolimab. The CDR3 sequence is CASTKQGAIEQFF. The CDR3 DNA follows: TGTGCCAGCACCAAACAGGGGGCGATTGAGCAGTTCTTC.